This T cell receptor beta chain was profiled in a study of cytomegalovirus exposure and HLA in healthy donors. The CDR3 runs to 12 residues. The V end lost 3 bases, the J end lost 4 bases, and 6 bases lay between the germline ends. CDR1 SEHNR and CDR2 FQNEAQ come from the germline V gene (reference sequence). A multiplex PCR was run with 60 Vbeta primers and 13 Jbeta primers. Per the original methods: About 88 million unique TCR beta chains, roughly 11 million of them shared, were counted by a later analysis. The method was immunoSEQ multiplex PCR; TCRdb's version includes in-frame clones alone and lacks a portion of them. The V and J calls and clone size come from that table; D and trimming were worked out from the DNA. The sample lists fewer than 250,000 clones; over 60% were seen once.

The source material was PBMCs. V gene TRBV7-9 combines with J gene TRBJ2-5, with D perhaps matching TRBD2 (6 bases). This receptor was taken from a woman between 25 and 40 years old in good health and CMV-seropositive. The CDR3 is CASSFGGETQYF. CDR3 sequence (DNA): TGTGCCAGCAGCTTCGGGGGAGAGACCCAGTACTTC.